A single sample is the source of the 31 T cell receptor beta chains below, sequenced in a study of shared clonotypes between healthy human individuals. Profiling relied on immunoSEQ multiplex PCR, and the TCRdb table lists in-frame clones only, not all of them. The sample lists roughly 1,600,000 clones, about 98.5% occurring once. Specimen: naive CD4+ T cells sorted from blood. Subset specified: CD45RA+ positively selected. These receptors originate from a young man in good health.

This rearrangement joins TRBV5-1 to TRBJ1-1, with unresolved D. The V gene's germline CDR1 is SGHRS and CDR2 YFSETQ. The CDR3 spans 17 residues. Trimming took off 0 bases at V and 0 bases at J, with 15 bases between the two ends. The CDR3 spells CASSLAHLGEMNTEAFF. CDR3 bases: TGCGCCAGCAGCTTGGCCCATCTCGGGGAGATGAACACTGAAGCTTTCTTT.

The CDR3 reads CASSLEGFRQPQHF. The CDR3 coding sequence is TGTGCCAGCAGCTTAGAAGGGTTTCGGCAGCCCCAGCATTTT. The V gene is TRBV7-9, the J gene TRBJ1-5, with D unresolved. The CDR3 consists of 14 residues. Germline V lookup: CDR1 SEHNR, CDR2 FQNEAQ (reference sequence). Between the trimmed V and J ends, which lost 1 base and 7 bases, there was a span of 11 bases. The full variable domain, with the rest looked up from reference TRBV7-9 and TRBJ1-5, is DTGVSQNPRHKITKRGQNVTFRCDPISEHNRLYWYRQTLGQGPEFLTYFQNEAQLEKSRLLSDRFSAERPKGSFSTLEIQRTEQGDSAMYLCASSLEGFRQPQHFGDGTRLSIL.

V gene TRBV9 combines with J gene TRBJ1-4, with 8 bases lining up with TRBD1. There are 16 residues in the CDR3. V lost 0 bases and J lost 3; bases outside the gene matches: 4. The V gene's germline CDR1 is SGDLS and CDR2 YYNGEE. The CDR3: CASSVGGDRPNEKLFF. The CDR3 nucleotides are TGTGCCAGCAGCGTAGGGGGGGACAGGCCTAATGAAAAACTGTTTTTT.

The rearrangement links TRBV2 to TRBJ2-7; 7 nucleotides line up with TRBD1. This CDR3 has 15 residues. Germline lookup yields CDR1 SNHLY and CDR2 FYNNEI. The V gene end was trimmed by 3 bases and the J gene end by 3 bases; junction bases not matched to a gene: 8. The CDR3 reads CASSDRGRWVYEQYF. CDR3 DNA: TGTGCCAGCAGTGATAGGGGGCGGTGGGTCTACGAGCAGTACTTC.

This chain uses TRBV7-2 with TRBJ2-2; D call uncertain. V lost 1 base to trimming and J lost 6 bases, with 9 bases between them. The CDR3 has 14 amino acids. Germline V gives CDR1 SGHTA, CDR2 FQGNSA. The CDR3 is CASSLGWAAGELFF. As DNA, the CDR3 is TGTGCCAGCAGCTTAGGATGGGCCGCCGGGGAGCTGTTTTTT.

The chain has TRBV28 and TRBJ2-5; possibly TRBD1 for D (7 bases). Germline V gene lookup returns CDR1 MDHEN and CDR2 SYDVKM. The CDR3 contains 14 residues. V dropped 6 bases and J dropped 5 bases, with 16 bases sitting between them. CDR3 in amino acids: CASRETGAGETQYF. CDR3 sequence (DNA): TGTGCCAGCAGAGAAACAGGGGCGGGGGAGACCCAGTACTTC.

The chain uses TRBV6-1 and TRBJ1-3; D gene ambiguous. Deletions cut 10 bases from V and 3 bases from J, with 16 bases between. The CDR3 contains 14 residues. In germline, CDR1 is MNHNS, CDR2 SASEGT. In DNA, the CDR3 is TGTGCCACCGTCAATATCCGGGATGGAAACACCATATATTTT. This codes for CATVNIRDGNTIYF.

V gene TRBV6-6 combines with J gene TRBJ2-5, with 9 bases identical to TRBD1. Germline CDR1 reads MNHNY; CDR2 reads SVGAGI (reference sequence). The CDR3 contains 16 residues. With V trimmed by 6 bases and J by 4 bases, 12 bases remained unmatched. CDR3 in DNA: TGTGCCAGCAGAAGACCGGGACAGGGAGTTCGAGAGACCCAGTACTTC. Its protein product is CASRRPGQGVRETQYF.

About this clone itself: Other DNA sequences in this specimen translate into the identical CDR3. The chain joins TRBV19 to TRBJ2-7, with 7 bases identical to TRBD2. Per the germline V gene, CDR1 is LNHDA and CDR2 is SQIVND (reference sequence). V shed 4 bases, J shed 2 bases, and the junction held 2 bases outside the gene matches. The CDR3 runs 13 residues. CDR3 loop: CASSTSGAYEQYF. CDR3 DNA sequence: TGTGCCAGTAGTACTAGCGGAGCCTACGAGCAGTACTTC.

The V and J genes are TRBV27 and TRBJ2-3; 8 bases line up with TRBD2. The trim removed 5 bases at V and 1 base at J, leaving 8 bases unmatched. Germline V gene sequence: CDR1 MNHEY, CDR2 SMNVEV (reference sequence). The CDR3 totals 16 residues. In DNA form, the CDR3 reads TGTGCCAGCAGTCCCTTTATCGGGAGGGGCACAGATACGCAGTATTTT. Translating gives CASSPFIGRGTDTQYF.

The genes are TRBV27 and TRBJ2-1; 15 bases fit TRBD2. CDR3 size: 16 residues. Germline CDR1 and CDR2: MNHEY and SMNVEV (reference sequence). With 4 bases clipped from V and 8 bases from J, the junction kept 6 bases outside the gene matches. Here the CDR3 reads CASSSPGLAGGDEQFF. CDR3 bases: TGTGCCAGCAGTTCCCCGGGACTAGCGGGAGGAGATGAGCAGTTCTTC.

This chain uses TRBV18 with TRBJ1-3, with 9 bases matching TRBD1. The ends lost 5 bases at V and 1 base at J; junction bases unmatched: 6. The CDR3 has 16 amino acids. CDR1 and CDR2 (germline): KGHSH, LQKENI. In DNA form, the CDR3 reads TGTGCCAGCTCAGCCGGGACAGGGAGTTCTGGAAACACCATATATTTT. Protein: CASSAGTGSSGNTIYF.

This chain uses TRBV2 with TRBJ2-7, with no clear D. V was cut by 8 bases and J by 2 bases, with 13 bases left in between. This CDR3 has 13 residues. CDR1 and CDR2 from the germline V gene are SNHLY and FYNNEI. Written as DNA, the CDR3 is TGTGCCAGCGAGCTAGGGAAGACCTACGAGCAGTACTTC. Its protein is CASELGKTYEQYF.

This sequence joins TRBV28 and TRBJ2-1; tentatively, D is TRBD1 (5 bases). The V end was cut by 6 bases, the J end by 4 bases, with 19 bases between. The CDR3 consists of 16 residues. Germline V gene sequence: CDR1 MDHEN, CDR2 SYDVKM. Here the CDR3 DNA reads TGTGCCAGCAGCCCACGTGTCGGGTCAGGGTACAATGAGCAGTTCTTC. Protein: CASSPRVGSGYNEQFF. Full variable domain (missing parts from reference TRBV28 and TRBJ2-1): DVKVTQSSRYLVKRTGEKVFLECVQDMDHENMFWYRQDPGLGLRLIYFSYDVKMKEKGDIPEGYSVSREKKERFSLILESASTNQTSMYLCASSPRVGSGYNEQFFGPGTRLTVL.

V usage is TRBV5-1 and J usage is TRBJ2-1; 9 bases are shared with TRBD2. The V gene's germline CDR1 is SGHRS and CDR2 YFSETQ. V shed 3 bases, J shed 6 bases, and the junction held 13 bases outside the gene matches. The CDR3 contains 17 residues. CDR3 sequence reads: CASSSTLIAGVANEQFF. Written as DNA, the CDR3 is TGCGCCAGCAGCTCGACCCTAATAGCGGGAGTGGCCAATGAGCAGTTCTTC.

The chain employs TRBV7-3 and TRBJ2-6; D remains unclear. CDR1 is SGHTA and CDR2 is FQGTGA in the germline V gene. The CDR3 extends over 13 amino acids. The V gene lost 6 bases and the J gene lost 4 bases, with 7 bases spanning the gap. CDR3: CASRIPGANVLTF. CDR3 sequence (DNA): TGTGCCAGCAGGATTCCCGGGGCCAACGTCCTGACTTTC.

The J gene is TRBJ2-5, the V gene TRBV6-5; 7 nucleotides line up with TRBD2. This CDR3 has 14 residues. Germline V gene sequence: CDR1 MNHEY, CDR2 SVGAGI. The trim removed 7 bases at V and 3 bases at J, leaving 8 bases unmatched. The CDR3 is CASMVRDYKETQYF. Here the CDR3 DNA reads TGTGCCAGCATGGTCCGGGACTACAAAGAGACCCAGTACTTC.

V is TRBV2 and J is TRBJ2-5, with a tentative D call TRBD1 (10 bases). Germline V gives CDR1 SNHLY, CDR2 FYNNEI. This CDR3 is built from 20 residues. Trimming removed 7 bases from V and 4 bases from J, with 34 bases in between. CDR3 region: CASIITGTGVLREGPETQYF. The CDR3 DNA follows: TGTGCCAGCATTATAACCGGGACAGGGGTGCTGCGGGAGGGTCCAGAGACCCAGTACTTC.

V gene TRBV6-1 combines with J gene TRBJ2-3; 7 bases map to TRBD1. CDR3 size: 13 residues. J lost 6 bases, V lost 8 bases, and 8 bases had no gene match. Looked up from germline, CDR1 is MNHNS and CDR2 is SASEGT. The CDR3 reads CASLRQGGDTQYF. In DNA form, the CDR3 reads TGTGCCAGCTTACGACAGGGTGGGGATACGCAGTATTTT.

The chain recombines TRBV19 with TRBJ2-3; 9 nucleotides match TRBD2. In germline, CDR1 is LNHDA, CDR2 SQIVND (reference sequence). Trimming took 2 bases from V and 2 from J; bases not matched to a gene: 8. The CDR3 spans 17 residues. The CDR3 sequence: CASSIWREGFNTDTQYF. In DNA form, the CDR3 reads TGTGCCAGTAGTATATGGCGGGAGGGATTTAACACAGATACGCAGTATTTT.

The V and J genes are TRBV5-4 and TRBJ1-2; tentatively, D is TRBD1 (6 bases). The CDR3 is 13 amino acids. CDR1 is SGHNT, CDR2 YYREEE, per germline (reference sequence). The V end lost 2 bases, the J end lost 2 bases, and 7 bases lay between the germline ends. The CDR3 sequence is CASSLDRNYGYTF. The DNA of the CDR3 is TGTGCCAGCAGCTTAGACAGGAACTATGGCTACACCTTC.

V and J are TRBV9 and TRBJ2-2, with TRBD1 matching 7 bases. Per the germline V gene, CDR1 is SGDLS and CDR2 is YYNGEE. Losses at the gene ends were 5 bases for V and 3 bases for J; bases not matched to a gene: 4. The CDR3 totals 14 residues. The CDR3 region is CASRETGDTGELFF. CDR3 DNA: TGTGCCAGCAGAGAAACAGGGGACACCGGGGAGCTGTTTTTT.

The CDR3 is CASSSTPPDREYNEQFF. The CDR3 nucleotides read TGCGCCAGCAGCTCTACACCACCCGACAGGGAATACAATGAGCAGTTCTTC. The chain combines TRBV5-1 with TRBJ2-1, with TRBD1 matching 7 bases. J was trimmed by 4 bases and V by 3 bases; bases with no gene match: 13. Germline lookup yields CDR1 SGHRS and CDR2 YFSETQ. The CDR3 contains 17 residues.

This rearrangement joins TRBV7-2 to TRBJ2-5, with D perhaps TRBD1 (6 bases). Looked up from germline, CDR1 is SGHTA and CDR2 is FQGNSA. The CDR3 has 17 amino acids. V gave up 5 bases and J gave up 5 bases, with 24 bases separating them. CDR3: CASSRQVLFAIGETQYF. DNA of the CDR3: TGTGCCAGCAGCCGACAGGTCCTGTTCGCGATCGGCGAGACCCAGTACTTC. Looking up the rest from reference TRBV7-2 and TRBJ2-5 gives the full variable domain: GAGVSQSPSNKVTEKGKDVELRCDPISGHTALYWYRQSLGQGLEFLIYFQGNSAPDKSGLPSDRFSAERTGGSVSTLTIQRTQQEDSAVYLCASSRQVLFAIGETQYFGPGTRLLVL.

The J gene is TRBJ2-7, the V gene TRBV7-2, with D unclear. CDR1 is SGHTA and CDR2 is FQGNSA in the germline V gene. The length of the CDR3 is 16 residues. Trimming cost V 0 bases and J 2 bases, with 14 bases left between them. CDR3 sequence: CASSLAPAQKAYEQYF. The CDR3, as DNA: TGTGCCAGCAGCTTAGCCCCCGCCCAGAAAGCCTACGAGCAGTACTTC.

The chain recombines TRBV4-2 with TRBJ1-2; unclear D gene. Deletions cut 3 bases from V and 8 bases from J, with 19 bases between. CDR1 and CDR2 from the germline V gene are LGHNA and YNFKEQ. The CDR3 consists of 15 residues. The CDR3 reads CASSHLGLSDKGYTF. The CDR3 coding sequence is TGTGCCAGCAGCCACCTAGGCCTGTCCGATAAGGGCTACACCTTC.

The genes are TRBV10-3 and TRBJ2-3; 7 bases map to TRBD2. Losses at the gene ends were 6 bases for V and 1 base for J; bases not matched to a gene: 7. CDR1 and CDR2 from the germline V gene are ENHRY and SYGVKD. The CDR3 contains 15 residues. The DNA for the CDR3 is TGTGCCATCAGAATTCCTAGCGGAGGCACAGATACGCAGTATTTT. It translates to CAIRIPSGGTDTQYF.

V gene TRBV29-1 combines with J gene TRBJ2-3, with unresolved D. Trimming left V 2 bases short and J 2 bases short, with 8 bases between. CDR1 is SQVTM and CDR2 is ANQGSEA in the germline V gene. The CDR3 runs 13 residues. CDR3 amino acids: CSVETSVTDTQYF. As DNA, the CDR3 is TGCAGCGTTGAAACTTCCGTCACAGATACGCAGTATTTT.

The chain uses TRBV5-1 and TRBJ2-3; 10 bases are shared with TRBD2. Germline V gene lookup returns CDR1 SGHRS and CDR2 YFSETQ. V shed 1 base, J shed 5 bases, and the junction held 7 bases outside the gene matches. The CDR3 has 16 amino acids. CDR3: CASSLTSGIVGDTQYF. The CDR3 bases are TGCGCCAGCAGCTTGACTAGCGGGATTGTAGGAGATACGCAGTATTTT.

The chain couples TRBV5-1 to TRBJ2-1; the match to TRBD2 covers 7 bases. Germline V gene data show CDR1 as SGHRS and CDR2 as YFSETQ. The CDR3 runs 14 residues. The V and J ends lost 6 bases and 3 bases, in that order; junction bases with no gene match: 6. The CDR3 sequence is CASKSAGIYNEQFF. CDR3 DNA: TGCGCCAGCAAGTCAGCGGGGATCTACAATGAGCAGTTCTTC. Together with reference TRBV5-1 and TRBJ2-1, the CDR3 gives the full variable domain: KAGVTQTPRYLIKTRGQQVTLSCSPISGHRSVSWYQQTPGQGLQFLFEYFSETQRNKGNFPGRFSGRQFSNSRSEMNVSTLELGDSALYLCASKSAGIYNEQFFGPGTRLTVL.

J is TRBJ2-1 and V is TRBV18, with a possible D match to TRBD1 (6 bases). Germline V gene data show CDR1 as KGHSH and CDR2 as LQKENI. With 8 bases removed from V and 0 bases from J, the gap between germline ends came to 11 bases. This CDR3 is built from 14 residues. The CDR3, as DNA: TGTGCCAGCCGACAGGCGAGCTCCTACAATGAGCAGTTCTTC. Its translation is CASRQASSYNEQFF.